The clone carrying this TCR beta chain has just a few counts. The antigen is undetermined. Treatment specified: approximately nine-day PBMC culture with coronavirus spike peptide pools or control peptides (ViraFEST assay). The sample is drawn from a study of vaccination and CD4 T cells after COVID-19. Sequencing of the DNA from cultured CD4+ T cells was carried out with the Oncomine TCR Beta short-read assay. MiXCR, run by TCRdb on the PCR reads, gives a single entry per CDR3 protein. Counted here are about 13,000 distinct CDR3 sequences, under 65% occurring once; the ten biggest clones make up 12%. Germline V CDR1 and CDR2: LNHNV, YYDKDF (reference sequence). The V and J ends lost 5 bases and 5 bases, in that order; junction bases with no gene match: 2. The CDR3 spans 12 residues.

This rearrangement joins TRBV15 to TRBJ2-5; 7 bases are a match to TRBD2. The sample comprised CD4+ T cells from blood, cultured in vitro. The source is a human donor who had recovered from COVID-19. CDR3 DNA sequence: TGTGCCACCAGCTTCGGGAGGGAGACCCAGTACTTC. This encodes CATSFGRETQYF.